These 28 T cell receptor beta chains were sequenced from one sample in a study of spatial heterogeneity in lung cancer. Time point specified: sample taken at primary tumor resection. Unsorted tumor, nontumor lung tissue or cryopreserved PBMC supplied the whole RNA. TCRdb recomputed calls from the 5' RACE reads with MiXCR, one row per CDR3 protein. The sample has about 1,600 distinct CDR3 sequences, about a quarter seen once. Specimen: PBMCs, collected at surgery. All receptors come from a male donor with early-stage non-small cell lung cancer.

The sample holds a few counts of this clonotype. The chain recombines TRBV7-9 with TRBJ2-5; D gene ambiguous. The CDR3 totals 14 residues. Trimming left V 1 base short and J 0 bases short, with 6 bases between. CDR1 and CDR2 from the germline V gene are SEHNR and FQNEAQ (reference sequence). The CDR3 region has the DNA TGTGCCAGCAGCTTAGTACCATACCAAGAGACCCAGTACTTC. This encodes CASSLVPYQETQYF. The full variable domain, rest sourced from reference TRBV7-9 and TRBJ2-5, is DTGVSQNPRHKITKRGQNVTFRCDPISEHNRLYWYRQTLGQGPEFLTYFQNEAQLEKSRLLSDRFSAERPKGSFSTLEIQRTEQGDSAMYLCASSLVPYQETQYFGPGTRLLVL.

Many counts were recorded for this clonotype. The chain carries TRBV12-3 or TRBV12-4 and TRBJ2-7; tentatively, D is TRBD1 (6 bases). The CDR3 is 13 residues long. The V end lost 5 bases, the J end lost 3 bases, and 11 bases lay between the germline ends. The CDR3 DNA sequence: TGTGCCAGCAGTCCTGGGACATTCTACGAGCAGTACTTC. This gives the protein CASSPGTFYEQYF.

This clonotype occurred many times. V and J are TRBV5-1 and TRBJ1-6, with D unresolved. This CDR3 has 16 residues. Germline V gives CDR1 SGHRS, CDR2 YFSETQ. Trimming removed 2 bases at V and 5 bases at J, with 14 bases between. The DNA for the CDR3 is TGCGCCAGCAGCTTCGGGCGTCTCCCTGATAATTCACCCCTCCACTTT. Residues: CASSFGRLPDNSPLHF.

This clonotype has just one count. The V gene is TRBV3-1, the J gene TRBJ2-6, with D unclear. In germline, CDR1 is LGHDT, CDR2 YNNKEL (reference sequence). The CDR3 extends over 16 amino acids. The V and J ends lost 4 bases and 0 bases respectively, with 10 bases between them. CDR3 residues: CASSLDAYSGANVLTF. In DNA form, the CDR3 reads TGTGCCAGCAGCCTTGACGCATACTCTGGGGCCAACGTCCTGACTTTC. Full variable domain (outside the CDR3, taken from reference TRBV3-1 and TRBJ2-6): DTAVSQTPKYLVTQMGNDKSIKCEQNLGHDTMYWYKQDSKKFLKIMFSYNNKELIINETVPNRFSPKSPDKAHLNLHINSLELGDSAVYFCASSLDAYSGANVLTFGAGSRLTVL.

The chain carries TRBV6-5 and TRBJ2-7, with 7 positions matching TRBD2. With V trimmed by 2 bases and J by 4 bases, 5 bases remained unmatched. Per germline, CDR1 MNHEY and CDR2 SVGAGI. CDR3 length: 14 residues. CDR3 nucleotide sequence: TGTGCCAGCAGTTACGGCGGTAGCGGGTACGAGCAGTACTTC. Translated, it gives CASSYGGSGYEQYF.

V is TRBV4-3 and J is TRBJ2-5; D is undetermined. This CDR3 is 13 amino acids long. Germline V CDR1 and CDR2: LGHNA, YSLEER. V lost 1 base and J 6 bases, leaving 9 bases between the germline ends. CDR3 bases: TGCGCCAGCAGCCAAGTCCTAGGGCAGACCCAGTACTTC. Translating gives CASSQVLGQTQYF.

The chain has TRBV5-8 and TRBJ2-7; no definite D call. V dropped 2 bases and J dropped 0 bases, with 21 bases sitting between them. This CDR3 comprises 18 residues. CDR1 is SGHTS and CDR2 is YDEGEE in the germline V gene. CDR3 DNA: TGTGCCAGCAGCTTTTCTTCTTCGTGGTTTTACCTCTCCTACGAGCAGTACTTC. Protein: CASSFSSSWFYLSYEQYF. Looking up the rest from reference TRBV5-8 and TRBJ2-7 gives the full variable domain: EAGVTQSPTHLIKTRGQQATLRCSPISGHTSVYWYQQALGLGLQFLLWYDEGEERNRGNFPPRFSGRQFPNYSSELNVNALELEDSALYLCASSFSSSWFYLSYEQYFGPGTRLTVT.

This clonotype is medium-sized in the sample. The CDR3 DNA reads TGTGCCAGCAGTGAGGAATCGGACAGGGGATACTCCGGGGAGCTGTTTTTT. Encoded protein: CASSEESDRGYSGELFF. The gene calls are TRBV28 and TRBJ2-2, with 9 nucleotides matching TRBD1. The CDR3 is 17 residues long. The germline gives CDR1 MDHEN, CDR2 SYDVKM. With 5 bases clipped from V and 6 bases from J, the junction kept 13 bases outside the gene matches. The entire variable domain, with the rest obtained from reference TRBV28 and TRBJ2-2, is as follows: DVKVTQSSRYLVKRTGEKVFLECVQDMDHENMFWYRQDPGLGLRLIYFSYDVKMKEKGDIPEGYSVSREKKERFSLILESASTNQTSMYLCASSEESDRGYSGELFFGEGSRLTVL.

In this sample, this clonotype turned up a few times. V usage is TRBV24-1 and J usage is TRBJ2-7; 11 bases map to TRBD1. In germline, CDR1 is KGHDR, CDR2 SFDVKD. J lost 6 bases, V lost 3 bases, and 6 bases had no gene match. CDR3 length: 15 amino acids. This chain's CDR3 is CATSDHGQGASEQYF. CDR3 in DNA: TGTGCCACCAGTGATCATGGACAGGGGGCGTCCGAGCAGTACTTC.

CDR3 region: CASSLTQAVNTGELFF. CDR3 bases: TGCGCCAGCAGCTTGACTCAGGCGGTGAACACCGGGGAGCTGTTTTTT. The rearrangement joins TRBV5-1 to TRBJ2-2, with unresolved D. From germline, CDR1 is SGHRS and CDR2 YFSETQ. The CDR3 is 16 amino acids. Trimming cost V 1 base and J 1 base, with 11 bases left between them.

The V gene is TRBV29-1, the J gene TRBJ2-5; 9 bases fit TRBD1. CDR3 length: 14 amino acids. The germline gives CDR1 SQVTM, CDR2 ANQGSEA. V shed 5 bases and J 2 bases; nucleotides not matched to a gene: 6. In DNA, the CDR3 is TGCAGCGTTCCCTACGGACAGGGGCAAGAGACCCAGTACTTC. It specifies CSVPYGQGQETQYF. The whole variable domain, filled in from reference TRBV29-1 and TRBJ2-5, reads SAVISQKPSRDICQRGTSLTIQCQVDSQVTMMFWYRQQPGQSLTLIATANQGSEATYESGFVIDKFPISRPNLTFSTLTVSNMSPEDSSIYLCSVPYGQGQETQYFGPGTRLLVL.

This clonotype has only one observation. The chain couples TRBV2 to TRBJ1-4, with 7 nucleotides matching TRBD1. Trimming cost V 4 bases and J 0 bases; bases outside gene matches: 8. Germline V gives CDR1 SNHLY, CDR2 FYNNEI. The CDR3 length is 17 residues. In DNA form, the CDR3 reads TGTGCCAGCAGTGGCGAGGGGGCCGTATCAACTAATGAAAAACTGTTTTTT. Protein sequence: CASSGEGAVSTNEKLFF. Using reference TRBV2 and TRBJ1-4 for the parts outside the CDR3, the full variable domain is EPEVTQTPSHQVTQMGQEVILRCVPISNHLYFYWYRQILGQKVEFLVSFYNNEISEKSEIFDDQFSVERPDGSNFTLKIRSTKLEDSAMYFCASSGEGAVSTNEKLFFGSGTQLSVL.

This clonotype is classed as large. The chain is built from TRBV20-1 and TRBJ2-7; a weak D match, TRBD2 (6 bases). The germline gives CDR1 DFQATT, CDR2 SNEGSKA (reference sequence). The V end lost 3 bases, the J end lost 0 bases, and 18 bases lay between the germline ends. The CDR3 has 16 amino acids. The CDR3 DNA follows: TGCAGTGCTAGCCGAGAGGGTGGGAGGCCCTCCTACGAGCAGTACTTC. This gives the protein CSASREGGRPSYEQYF.

This clonotype was seen ten or more times. The CDR3 is CASSVEKREYGTDTQYF. The CDR3 region has the DNA TGTGCCAGCAGCGTAGAAAAGCGGGAGTATGGCACAGATACGCAGTATTTT. This rearrangement joins TRBV9 to TRBJ2-3; 8 bases align to TRBD2. The CDR3 sequence is 17 residues long. Trimming at V came to 0 bases and at J to 1 base, leaving 7 bases not matched to a gene. The germline gives CDR1 SGDLS, CDR2 YYNGEE.

This clonotype was observed a few times. CDR3 in amino acids: CASSRPYSTDTQYF. CDR3 nucleotide sequence: TGTGCCAGCAGCCGACCTTATAGCACAGATACGCAGTATTTT. This sequence joins TRBV7-8 and TRBJ2-3, with D uncertain. V was cut by 5 bases and J by 0 bases, with 9 bases left in between. The CDR3 covers 14 residues. Germline V gene lookup returns CDR1 SGHVS and CDR2 FQNEAQ.

This clonotype was found many times. The rearrangement joins TRBV19 to TRBJ1-2, with D possibly being TRBD1 (5 bases). In germline, CDR1 is LNHDA, CDR2 SQIVND (reference sequence). This CDR3 spans 14 amino acids. The germline V and J ends were trimmed by 6 bases and 4 bases, with 15 bases remaining between them. Here the CDR3 DNA reads TGTGCCAGTAGCACCGGGACGGCCATCTATGGCTACACCTTC. It encodes CASSTGTAIYGYTF.

The chain carries TRBV4-3 and TRBJ2-1; 10 nucleotides align to TRBD2. V lost 1 base, J lost 0 bases, and 6 bases stayed unmatched. CDR3 length: 18 amino acids. Germline CDR1 is LGHNA and CDR2 is YSLEER. This CDR3 is CASSQAPSGGSSYNEQFF. In DNA, the CDR3 is TGCGCCAGCAGCCAAGCCCCTAGCGGGGGAAGCTCCTACAATGAGCAGTTCTTC.

The chain joins TRBV10-3 to TRBJ2-4, with 8 bases that match TRBD1. The CDR3 extends over 16 amino acids. Per germline, CDR1 ENHRY and CDR2 SYGVKD. Trimming at V came to 10 bases and at J to 5 bases, leaving 16 bases not matched to a gene. The CDR3 DNA is TGTGCCACCACCCCGTCCGGGGACAGGCTTCAAAACATTCAGTACTTC. Translated: CATTPSGDRLQNIQYF.

The CDR3 spells CASSHDRGGAEQYF. DNA of the CDR3: TGTGCCAGCAGTCATGACAGGGGAGGCGCCGAGCAGTACTTC. The chain carries TRBV6-2 or TRBV6-3 and TRBJ2-7; TRBD1 aligns across 8 bases. This CDR3 is built from 14 residues. Germline CDR1 reads MNHEY; CDR2 reads SVGEGT. Trimming took 5 bases from V and 6 from J; bases not matched to a gene: 9.

This clonotype counts as medium-sized. This chain's CDR3 is CSASPGGAGAGANVLTF. The CDR3 nucleotides are TGCAGTGCTAGCCCTGGAGGGGCCGGGGCTGGGGCCAACGTCCTGACTTTC. The chain employs TRBV20-1 and TRBJ2-6, with D possibly matching TRBD2 (6 bases). Trimming removed 3 bases at V and 2 bases at J, with 17 bases between. Germline CDR1 is DFQATT and CDR2 is SNEGSKA (reference sequence). The CDR3 extends over 17 amino acids.

This clonotype has a count of ten or more. The chain links TRBV9 to TRBJ1-1; 10 bases are a match to TRBD1. CDR3 length: 16 residues. The germline gives CDR1 SGDLS, CDR2 YYNGEE. Unmatched junction bases numbered 9, after V lost 6 bases and J lost 1 base. In DNA form, the CDR3 reads TGTGCCAGCACCGCTACAGGACAGGGGGGGAACACTGAAGCTTTCTTT. Translating gives CASTATGQGGNTEAFF.

The chain couples TRBV6-1 to TRBJ2-1; no definite D call. The CDR3 runs 14 residues. The V gene lost 0 bases and the J gene lost 4 bases, with 7 bases spanning the gap. Germline lookup yields CDR1 MNHNS and CDR2 SASEGT. DNA of the CDR3: TGTGCCAGCAGTGAAGCTACCGGTTACAATGAGCAGTTCTTC. Translating gives CASSEATGYNEQFF.

This clonotype was recorded a few times. V is TRBV7-2 and J is TRBJ1-2; no clear D gene. Looked up from germline, CDR1 is SGHTA and CDR2 is FQGNSA. Trimming took off 5 bases at V and 6 bases at J, with 16 bases between the two ends. This CDR3 comprises 14 residues. The CDR3 sequence is CASSRPREWDGYTF. The CDR3 bases are TGTGCCAGCAGCCGCCCACGCGAGTGGGATGGCTACACCTTC.

The rearrangement joins TRBV7-2 to TRBJ1-2; 9 bases fit TRBD1. CDR1 is SGHTA, CDR2 FQGNSA, per germline. Trimming took 1 base from V and 2 from J; bases not matched to a gene: 8. CDR3 length: 17 amino acids. CDR3 in amino acids: CASSLVGGTGPNYGYTF. CDR3 in DNA: TGTGCCAGCAGCTTAGTAGGCGGGACAGGGCCCAACTATGGCTACACCTTC.

This clonotype was recorded at least ten times. V and J are TRBV7-8 and TRBJ1-5, with D uncertain. This CDR3 is 15 amino acids long. The germline V and J ends were trimmed by 1 base and 4 bases, with 11 bases remaining between them. CDR1 is SGHVS and CDR2 is FQNEAQ in the germline V gene. CDR3 in amino acids: CASSLVRAANQPQHF. As DNA, the CDR3 is TGTGCCAGCAGCTTAGTACGGGCCGCAAATCAGCCCCAGCATTTT. The variable domain in full, with the rest retrieved from reference TRBV7-8 and TRBJ1-5, is GAGVSQSPRYKVAKRGQDVALRCDPISGHVSLFWYQQALGQGPEFLTYFQNEAQLDKSGLPSDRFFAERPEGSVSTLKIQRTQQEDSAVYLCASSLVRAANQPQHFGDGTRLSIL.

This clonotype was detected only a few times. V and J are TRBV2 and TRBJ2-5, with 16 positions matching TRBD2. This CDR3 has 17 amino acids. In germline, CDR1 is SNHLY, CDR2 FYNNEI. The V gene end was trimmed by 6 bases and the J gene end by 3 bases; junction bases not matched to a gene: 7. CDR3 protein: CASSLGLAGGTEETQYF. The DNA for the CDR3 is TGTGCCAGCAGCCTGGGACTAGCGGGAGGGACTGAAGAGACCCAGTACTTC. The full variable domain, in which reference TRBV2 and TRBJ2-5 provide the parts outside the CDR3, is EPEVTQTPSHQVTQMGQEVILRCVPISNHLYFYWYRQILGQKVEFLVSFYNNEISEKSEIFDDQFSVERPDGSNFTLKIRSTKLEDSAMYFCASSLGLAGGTEETQYFGPGTRLLVL.

CDR3 DNA sequence: TGTGCCAGCCGTTGGAGGACAGGGGGCGAGAAGACCCAGTACTTC. Its protein is CASRWRTGGEKTQYF. The chain carries TRBV28 and TRBJ2-5, with 11 bases aligning to TRBD1. The J segment lost 6 bases and the V segment lost 8 bases, leaving 11 bases of the junction unmatched. The CDR3 extends over 15 amino acids. The V gene's germline CDR1 is MDHEN and CDR2 SYDVKM. The full variable domain, its missing parts supplied by reference TRBV28 and TRBJ2-5, is DVKVTQSSRYLVKRTGEKVFLECVQDMDHENMFWYRQDPGLGLRLIYFSYDVKMKEKGDIPEGYSVSREKKERFSLILESASTNQTSMYLCASRWRTGGEKTQYFGPGTRLLVL.

The table lists this clonotype with many counts. The genes are TRBV6-2 or TRBV6-3 and TRBJ2-3; D possibly uses TRBD1 or TRBD2 (5 bases each). The CDR3 totals 13 residues. With 10 bases removed from V and 4 bases from J, the gap between germline ends came to 15 bases. Germline V gene lookup returns CDR1 MNHEY and CDR2 SVGEGT. The CDR3 sequence is CATEGPPADTQYF. For the CDR3, the DNA is TGTGCCACCGAGGGGCCCCCCGCAGATACGCAGTATTTT.